This is a list of T cell receptor beta chains from one sample in a study of cytomegalovirus exposure and HLA in healthy donors. The protocol was immunoSEQ multiplex PCR, while the TCRdb copy is restricted to in-frame clones and leaves out a portion. The sample records 95,000 to 150,000 clones, 70% to 75% being singletons. Sequenced material: PBMCs. The receptors were sampled from a woman aged 40 to 50 in good health and CMV-seronegative. Each CDR3 is given with its conserved first and last residue. D genes are given only for firm matches.

v_call,d_call,cdr3_aa
TRBV4-1,NA,CASSQGTDSHGVGNEQFF
TRBV4-1,NA,CASSQDASGTNEKLFF
TRBV7-2,NA,CASSIVGANEKLFF
TRBV7-9,TRBD1,CSSSHSYSRGQEKLFF
TRBV20-1,NA,CSANSYGYTF
TRBV5-1,NA,CASRGRVDTEAFF
TRBV28,TRBD2,CASRRGDGLNEQFF
TRBV6-5,NA,CASSYSRGTAGYTF
TRBV5-5,TRBD1,CASSSDRDTEAFF
TRBV30,NA,CAWRKSHRVGEKLFF
TRBV5-6,TRBD2,CASSSVAGGHFTGELFF
TRBV6-1,TRBD2,CASRGGLSRTDTQYF
TRBV30,NA,CAWSVVWAGGELFF
TRBV9,NA,CASSVGGVRPQETQYF
TRBV4-3,NA,CASSQQRTYEQYF
TRBV7-8,TRBD1,CASSSEGQGATPNNYGYTF
TRBV7-6,NA,CASSSPSSADRGGSNQPQHF
TRBV6-1,TRBD2,CTTGGSTDTQYF
TRBV5-1,NA,CAVGGPQEGGYTF
TRBV6-5,TRBD1,CASSYSDRGNQPQHF
TRBV6-4,TRBD1,CASSDWTGGDADTQYF
TRBV7-2,NA,CASSLASQEQYF
TRBV6-5,NA,CASSLAGTNYGYTF
TRBV29-1,TRBD1,CSVGDRVVTEAFF
TRBV7-9,NA,CASRPEGANVLTF
TRBV6-5,TRBD2,CASRFRSTRGEQYF
TRBV7-2,NA,CASSLTADKLFF
TRBV6-5,TRBD2,CASSYPGLAGGGEQYF
TRBV5-1,NA,CASSLVLGDQETQYF
TRBV30,TRBD1,CAWTTPAGQGPDTQYF
TRBV6-4,TRBD1,CANPHRTGRVREQYF
TRBV4-3,NA,CASSQEAQGMSYEQYF
TRBV11-2,TRBD1,CASSFDRGREKLFF
TRBV10-3,NA,CASKGEAQETQYF
TRBV7-9,TRBD1,CASSWTGPQETQYF
TRBV7-2,TRBD1,CASSTGTGFTEAFF
TRBV29-1,TRBD1,CSVVRGRVGTDTQYF
TRBV7-3,TRBD2,CASSLKPAGGPGELFF
TRBV28,TRBD2,CASSLAGGHTDTQYF
TRBV11-3,TRBD2,CASSSAGGPLNEQFF
TRBV6-1,NA,CASSELAGENYGYTF
TRBV4-1,TRBD1,CASSFRTGGAVEQYF